Listed here are 20 T cell receptor beta chains from one sample, sequenced in a study of CD4 T cell repertoires in COVID-19. Measured with immunoSEQ multiplex PCR; TCRdb has only the in-frame clones, and not every one. The repertoire consists of some 71,000 clones, with 83% occurring once and the leading ten covering about 0.58%. Sequenced here: CD4+ T cells from peripheral blood, sampled after recovery from COVID-19. The receptor source for this set is a human donor who had COVID-19.

This rearrangement joins TRBV14 to TRBJ2-1, with TRBD2 matching 13 bases. Germline V lookup: CDR1 SGHDN, CDR2 FVKESK. The CDR3 covers 17 residues. V lost 4 bases to trimming and J lost 6 bases; unmatched junction nucleotides: 9. In DNA, the CDR3 is TGTGCCAGCAGCCCTACTAGACTAGCGGGAGGAGCCAATGAGCAGTTCTTC. Amino acids: CASSPTRLAGGANEQFF.

The V and J genes are TRBV9 and TRBJ2-5; D might be TRBD2 (6 bases). V lost 4 bases to trimming and J lost 2 bases, with 15 bases between them. CDR1 and CDR2 from the germline V gene are SGDLS and YYNGEE. This CDR3 comprises 15 residues. CDR3 nucleotides: TGTGCCAGCAGCCCACCCCGGGACTGGCAAGAGACCCAGTACTTC. This codes for CASSPPRDWQETQYF.

This rearrangement joins TRBV6-5 to TRBJ1-4; 10 bases fit TRBD1. The CDR3 spans 14 residues. V trimming: 8 bases; J trimming: 6 bases; junction bases outside the gene matches: 6. From germline, CDR1 is MNHEY and CDR2 SVGAGI. The CDR3 loop reads CASGSGTGDEKLFF. DNA of the CDR3: TGTGCCAGCGGAAGCGGGACAGGGGATGAAAAACTGTTTTTT.

The V gene is TRBV5-1, the J gene TRBJ2-1, with a possible D match to TRBD2 (5 bases). Germline values: CDR1 SGHRS, CDR2 YFSETQ. V shed 3 bases and J shed 5 bases, with 18 bases lying between them. CDR3 length: 16 residues. This CDR3 reads CASSSSTILVNNEQFF. The CDR3 region has the DNA TGCGCCAGCAGCTCTTCGACTATCCTCGTGAACAATGAGCAGTTCTTC.

V and J are TRBV11-2 and TRBJ1-6, with D uncertain. Germline values: CDR1 SGHAT, CDR2 FQNNGV. CDR3 length: 15 residues. The V end lost 2 bases, the J end lost 5 bases, and 10 bases lay between the germline ends. The CDR3 loop reads CASSLRTADNSPLHF. In DNA, the CDR3 is TGTGCCAGCAGCTTAAGGACCGCTGATAATTCACCCCTCCACTTT.

The chain recombines TRBV19 with TRBJ1-5; possibly TRBD1 for D (6 bases). V gave up 3 bases and J gave up 7 bases, with 22 bases separating them. The CDR3 is made up of 17 amino acids. Germline CDR1 reads LNHDA; CDR2 reads SQIVND (reference sequence). CDR3 loop: CASSISQRTGPRQPQHF. In DNA form, the CDR3 reads TGTGCCAGTAGTATTTCACAGAGAACAGGGCCGAGACAGCCCCAGCATTTT.

This clone came up a few times. The chain couples TRBV6-2 or TRBV6-3 to TRBJ1-4, with a tentative D call TRBD1 (6 bases). The CDR3 loop spans 14 amino acids. The V gene lost 2 bases and the J gene lost 8 bases, with 12 bases spanning the gap. Germline assignment: CDR1 MNHEY and CDR2 SVGEGT. CDR3 DNA: TGTGCCAGCAGTTACCCCAGGGGAGACGAAAAACTGTTTTTT. Its protein product is CASSYPRGDEKLFF.

This chain joins TRBV11-2 and TRBJ2-5, with D perhaps TRBD1 (7 bases). The CDR3 consists of 14 residues. Germline V gene lookup returns CDR1 SGHAT and CDR2 FQNNGV. The V and J ends lost 4 bases and 4 bases respectively, with 13 bases between them. The CDR3 spells CASSSRQGGETQYF. DNA for the CDR3: TGTGCCAGCAGCTCGAGACAGGGAGGAGAGACCCAGTACTTC.

The chain recombines TRBV30 with TRBJ1-2, with 7 bases lining up with TRBD1. In germline, CDR1 is GTSNPN, CDR2 SVGIG (reference sequence). V shed 4 bases and J 5 bases; nucleotides not matched to a gene: 7. The CDR3 covers 13 residues. The CDR3 sequence is CAWKGAGGYGYTF. The DNA for the CDR3 is TGTGCCTGGAAGGGGGCAGGGGGGTATGGCTACACCTTC.

This clone turned up a few times. The chain joins TRBV5-1 to TRBJ2-5; D ambiguous. CDR1 SGHRS and CDR2 YFSETQ come from the germline V gene. CDR3 size: 15 residues. V was clipped by 4 bases and J by 1 base, with 14 bases between them. CDR3 region: CASSPAGRAQETQYF. CDR3 nucleotides: TGCGCCAGCAGCCCGGCTGGGCGCGCCCAAGAGACCCAGTACTTC.

The chain carries TRBV6-5 and TRBJ1-2; tentatively, D is TRBD1 (5 bases). Between the trimmed V and J ends, which lost 6 bases and 6 bases, there was a span of 14 bases. CDR1 is MNHEY, CDR2 SVGAGI, per germline. The CDR3 sequence is 13 residues long. CDR3 protein: CASRQDTLDGYTF. DNA for the CDR3: TGTGCCAGCAGACAGGACACCCTGGATGGCTACACCTTC.

In its sample, this clone was seen once. This chain uses TRBV3-1 (or the pseudogene TRBV3-2) with TRBJ1-2; 7 nucleotides match TRBD1. With 4 bases clipped from V and 4 bases from J, the junction kept 3 bases outside the gene matches. Germline V CDR1 and CDR2: LGHDT, YNNKEL (reference sequence). The CDR3 extends over 13 amino acids. The CDR3 coding sequence is TGTGCCAGCAGCCCGGACAGGATCTATGGCTACACCTTC. The encoded protein is CASSPDRIYGYTF.

This chain uses TRBV5-1 with TRBJ2-7, with a possible D match to TRBD2 (6 bases). Per germline, CDR1 SGHRS and CDR2 YFSETQ. V was trimmed by 4 bases and J by 6 bases, leaving 17 bases between them. This CDR3 contains 14 residues. CDR3 sequence: CASSPGGASSEQYF. The CDR3 coding sequence is TGCGCCAGCAGCCCAGGAGGGGCGTCATCCGAGCAGTACTTC.

The chain links TRBV10-1 to TRBJ2-1, with TRBD2 as a possible D gene (6 bases). Germline V gives CDR1 WNHNN, CDR2 SYGVQD (reference sequence). The CDR3 has 13 amino acids. V lost 3 bases and J lost 8, with 11 bases in between. The chain's CDR3 is CASSDGTGHEQFF. The CDR3 nucleotides read TGCGCCAGCAGTGACGGGACTGGCCATGAGCAGTTCTTC.

This sequence joins TRBV19 and TRBJ2-3; 8 nucleotides line up with TRBD1. Germline lookup yields CDR1 LNHDA and CDR2 SQIVND (reference sequence). The CDR3 is made up of 16 amino acids. V lost 3 bases, J lost 3 bases, and 8 bases stayed unmatched. The CDR3 DNA reads as TGTGCCAGTAGTATTGGGGGACAGGTAAAGACAGATACGCAGTATTTT. The encoded protein is CASSIGGQVKTDTQYF.

CDR3 residues: CASSEWGEQYF. The CDR3 DNA sequence: TGTGCCAGCAGTGAATGGGGCGAGCAGTACTTC. The chain employs TRBV6-1 and TRBJ2-7; D uncertain. This CDR3 region has 11 residues. In germline, CDR1 is MNHNS, CDR2 SASEGT. V was trimmed by 2 bases and J by 6 bases, leaving 5 bases between them.

J is TRBJ1-1 and V is TRBV5-1, with D uncertain. The germline V gene has CDR1 SGHRS and CDR2 YFSETQ. Trimming cost V 4 bases and J 4 bases, with 11 bases left between them. This CDR3 contains 13 residues. The CDR3 protein is CASSLGSVTEAFF. The CDR3 nucleotides are TGCGCCAGCAGCCTCGGGTCGGTCACTGAAGCTTTCTTT.

The rearrangement joins TRBV11-2 to TRBJ2-7, with 8 nucleotides matching TRBD2. Germline-derived CDR1 and CDR2 are SGHAT and FQNNGV. Trimming at V came to 5 bases and at J to 5 bases, leaving 14 bases not matched to a gene. The length of the CDR3 is 16 residues. The CDR3 protein is CASSPLWGGRMDEQYF. The CDR3 region has the DNA TGTGCCAGCAGCCCCCTTTGGGGCGGGAGGATGGACGAGCAGTACTTC.

The chain has TRBV7-2 and TRBJ2-2; D is uncertain. The CDR3 totals 12 residues. Trimming took 6 bases from V and 9 from J, leaving 11 bases between them. Per germline, CDR1 SGHTA and CDR2 FQGNSA. The CDR3 bases are TGTGCCAGCAGGACGCTCATTCGGGAGCTGTTTTTT. This sequence encodes CASRTLIRELFF.

The CDR3 DNA is TGTGCCTGGAGGTTGGCGACCGGACAGGGACCCTATGGCTACACCTTC. Its translation is CAWRLATGQGPYGYTF. The chain carries TRBV30 and TRBJ1-2; 8 positions match TRBD1. Trimming at V came to 3 bases and at J to 4 bases, leaving 13 bases not matched to a gene. The CDR3 spans 16 residues. CDR1 is GTSNPN, CDR2 SVGIG, per germline (reference sequence). Full variable domain (missing parts from reference TRBV30 and TRBJ1-2): SQTIHQWPATLVQPVGSPLSLECTVEGTSNPNLYWYRQAAGRGLQLLFYSVGIGQISSEVPQNLSASRPQDRQFILSSKKLLLSDSGFYLCAWRLATGQGPYGYTFGSGTRLTVV.